The 32 T cell receptor beta chains below all came from one sample that was sequenced in a study of control samples from healthy donors and cancer patients. Generated by immunoSEQ multiplex PCR, the TCRdb table keeps only in-frame clones and is missing some. This sample yields some 95,000 clones, of which roughly 88% are seen a single time; over 12% belongs to the top ten. Sequencing used blood. Receptors were obtained from a man younger than 40 in good health.

V gene TRBV3-1 (or the pseudogene TRBV3-2) combines with J gene TRBJ2-7; D is uncertain. The germline V gene encodes CDR1 LGHDT and CDR2 YNNKEL (reference sequence). V dropped 1 base and J dropped 5 bases, with 12 bases sitting between them. The CDR3 sequence is 14 residues long. The CDR3 here is CASSQGLRVNEQYF. The CDR3 DNA reads TGTGCCAGCAGCCAAGGTTTAAGGGTCAACGAGCAGTACTTC.

The rearrangement uses TRBV28 and TRBJ2-3; 9 bases agree with TRBD1. The CDR3 spans 18 residues. Per germline, CDR1 MDHEN and CDR2 SYDVKM. With 5 bases clipped from V and 4 bases from J, the junction kept 16 bases outside the gene matches. CDR3 bases: TGTGCCAGCAGTCCCGGGACGTGGGACAGGGAACCGGCAGATACGCAGTATTTT. Translated, it gives CASSPGTWDREPADTQYF.

The V gene is TRBV15, the J gene TRBJ2-2, with D perhaps TRBD1 (6 bases). Looked up from germline, CDR1 is LNHNV and CDR2 is YYDKDF (reference sequence). The V gene lost 3 bases and the J gene lost 1 base, with 12 bases spanning the gap. The CDR3 has 16 residues. The CDR3 here is CATSSRQVLNTGELFF. For the CDR3, the DNA is TGTGCCACCAGCAGCAGACAGGTCTTGAACACCGGGGAGCTGTTTTTT.

V gene TRBV29-1 combines with J gene TRBJ1-1, with 10 bases fitting TRBD1. V was pared by 6 bases and J by 2 bases, with 15 bases of the junction left unmatched. Germline V CDR1 and CDR2: SQVTM, ANQGSEA. The CDR3 loop spans 17 amino acids. The CDR3 sequence is CSVASPGQGLRNTEAFF. In DNA, the CDR3 is TGCAGCGTCGCGAGTCCGGGACAGGGGTTAAGAAACACTGAAGCTTTCTTT.

The chain uses TRBV7-2 and TRBJ2-1; tentatively, D is TRBD1 (8 bases). The V end lost 5 bases, the J end lost 7 bases, and 15 bases lay between the germline ends. CDR1 and CDR2 from the germline V gene are SGHTA and FQGNSA. This CDR3 comprises 14 residues. The CDR3 reads CASSSGQGGNEQFF. Here the CDR3 DNA reads TGTGCCAGCAGCAGCGGACAGGGAGGGAATGAGCAGTTCTTC.

This clone was recorded only once. The chain employs TRBV9 and TRBJ1-2; TRBD1 matches at 8 bases. Germline V gene sequence: CDR1 SGDLS, CDR2 YYNGEE. Unmatched junction bases numbered 6, after V lost 0 bases and J lost 5 bases. This CDR3 has 15 residues. The CDR3 nucleotides are TGTGCCAGCAGCGTAGCTTCAGGGGGCGTTTATGGCTACACCTTC. Translation: CASSVASGGVYGYTF.

The J gene is TRBJ2-2, the V gene TRBV9; possibly TRBD1 for D (6 bases). Germline assignment: CDR1 SGDLS and CDR2 YYNGEE. V lost 4 bases and J lost 0, with 10 bases in between. CDR3 length: 15 amino acids. CDR3 DNA: TGTGCCAGCAGCCCCGGGACAACGAACACCGGGGAGCTGTTTTTT. Its protein is CASSPGTTNTGELFF.

The gene calls are TRBV6-1 and TRBJ2-5; tentatively, D is TRBD2 (5 bases). There are 14 residues in the CDR3. From germline, CDR1 is MNHNS and CDR2 SASEGT. V gave up 2 bases and J gave up 5 bases, with 12 bases separating them. This chain's CDR3 is CASSERLRGETQYF. The CDR3 DNA reads TGTGCCAGCAGTGAACGACTACGAGGGGAGACCCAGTACTTC.

This clone was recorded once. The J gene is TRBJ1-1, the V gene TRBV19, with a weak D call TRBD1 (5 bases). Per germline, CDR1 LNHDA and CDR2 SQIVND (reference sequence). The CDR3 loop spans 14 amino acids. The germline V and J ends were trimmed by 1 base and 1 base, with 7 bases remaining between them. In nucleotides, the CDR3 is TGTGCCAGTAGTATAGGGCAGGGGAACACTGAAGCTTTCTTT. Its translation is CASSIGQGNTEAFF.

The V gene is TRBV18, the J gene TRBJ1-1; D unclear. CDR1 and CDR2 (germline): KGHSH, LQKENI. CDR3 size: 15 residues. Trimming cost V 3 bases and J 4 bases, with 15 bases left between them. The CDR3 DNA follows: TGTGCCAGCTCACCCAGACGGGAAGCGGGCACTGAAGCTTTCTTT. Protein: CASSPRREAGTEAFF.

This sequence joins TRBV11-2 and TRBJ2-2; no clear D gene. In germline, CDR1 is SGHAT, CDR2 FQNNGV. This CDR3 spans 16 amino acids. V was trimmed by 0 bases and J by 4 bases, leaving 12 bases between them. The DNA for the CDR3 is TGTGCCAGCAGCTTAGATCGGCCCCGACCCACCGGGGAGCTGTTTTTT. Protein sequence: CASSLDRPRPTGELFF.

The J gene is TRBJ2-5, the V gene TRBV5-1; D is ambiguous. Trimming removed 0 bases from V and 4 bases from J, with 25 bases in between. The CDR3 covers 19 residues. Germline V CDR1 and CDR2: SGHRS, YFSETQ. DNA for the CDR3: TGCGCCAGCAGCTTGGCGTCCTTAACGCAGACCCAGCACCGAGAGACCCAGTACTTC. It is translated as CASSLASLTQTQHRETQYF.

V usage is TRBV28 and J usage is TRBJ2-5; D call uncertain. Trimming took off 4 bases at V and 3 bases at J, with 12 bases between the two ends. The V gene's germline CDR1 is MDHEN and CDR2 SYDVKM. The length of the CDR3 is 14 residues. CDR3: CASSSPDGEETQYF. CDR3 nucleotide sequence: TGTGCCAGCAGTTCCCCGGACGGTGAAGAGACCCAGTACTTC.

This sequence joins TRBV30 and TRBJ2-4; D assignment may be TRBD1 or TRBD2 (6 bases each). Germline-derived CDR1 and CDR2 are GTSNPN and SVGIG (reference sequence). Trimming removed 1 base from V and 0 bases from J, with 16 bases in between. The CDR3 has 17 residues. The CDR3 here is CAWSEGGGTLAKNIQYF. In DNA, the CDR3 is TGTGCCTGGAGTGAGGGGGGCGGGACCCTAGCCAAAAACATTCAGTACTTC.

The chain employs TRBV2 and TRBJ1-5; perhaps TRBD1 as D (6 bases). Trimming pared 5 bases from V and 2 bases from J, leaving 10 bases between. The CDR3 length is 14 residues. Germline V gene sequence: CDR1 SNHLY, CDR2 FYNNEI. CDR3 in DNA: TGTGCCAGCAGTTCGAGGGGGGGCAATCAGCCCCAGCATTTT. Encoded protein: CASSSRGGNQPQHF. Full variable domain (outside the CDR3, taken from reference TRBV2 and TRBJ1-5): EPEVTQTPSHQVTQMGQEVILRCVPISNHLYFYWYRQILGQKVEFLVSFYNNEISEKSEIFDDQFSVERPDGSNFTLKIRSTKLEDSAMYFCASSSRGGNQPQHFGDGTRLSIL.

This chain uses TRBV28 with TRBJ2-7; D possibly corresponds to TRBD2 (5 bases). V shed 5 bases and J shed 5 bases, with 13 bases lying between them. CDR3 length: 13 residues. Germline assignment: CDR1 MDHEN and CDR2 SYDVKM. The CDR3 DNA sequence: TGTGCCAGCAGTGCGGGTTGGTCCAACGAGCAGTACTTC. Its translation is CASSAGWSNEQYF.

V gene TRBV27 combines with J gene TRBJ2-7, with 14 nucleotides matching TRBD2. Germline-derived CDR1 and CDR2 are MNHEY and SMNVEV (reference sequence). The CDR3 is made up of 15 amino acids. After removal of 7 bases from V and 5 bases from J, the junction contained 7 bases not matched to a gene. The CDR3 region is CASTNSGLAGDEQYF. The CDR3 bases are TGTGCCAGCACCAATTCGGGACTAGCGGGAGACGAGCAGTACTTC.

The chain links TRBV6-6 to TRBJ2-7; D is perhaps TRBD1 or TRBD2 (5 bases each). The V and J ends lost 7 bases and 2 bases respectively, with 18 bases between them. The V gene's germline CDR1 is MNHNY and CDR2 SVGAGI (reference sequence). The CDR3 loop spans 15 amino acids. The chain's CDR3 is CASTDSGTPPYEQYF. In DNA, the CDR3 is TGTGCCAGCACCGACTCCGGGACCCCCCCCTACGAGCAGTACTTC.

The V and J genes are TRBV2 and TRBJ2-7; 12 bases fit TRBD2. The V and J ends lost 6 bases and 3 bases, in that order; junction bases with no gene match: 9. This CDR3 contains 16 residues. From germline, CDR1 is SNHLY and CDR2 FYNNEI. This CDR3 is CASSDLTSGRFYEQYF. The CDR3 region has the DNA TGTGCCAGCAGCGACCTTACTAGCGGGAGGTTCTACGAGCAGTACTTC.

This rearrangement joins TRBV2 to TRBJ1-5; D call uncertain. This CDR3 spans 15 amino acids. Germline CDR1 is SNHLY and CDR2 is FYNNEI. V was trimmed by 2 bases and J by 0 bases, leaving 8 bases between them. The CDR3 protein is CASSEQAHSNQPQHF. In DNA, the CDR3 is TGTGCCAGCAGTGAACAGGCCCATAGCAATCAGCCCCAGCATTTT.

The chain has TRBV6-1 and TRBJ1-5; TRBD1 might be the D (5 bases). V shed 4 bases and J shed 0 bases, with 22 bases lying between them. CDR3 length: 19 residues. Germline V CDR1 and CDR2: MNHNS, SASEGT. In DNA form, the CDR3 reads TGTGCCAGCAGTGGACTCCACCCGATACAGGCTTATAGCAATCAGCCCCAGCATTTT. It specifies CASSGLHPIQAYSNQPQHF.

This clone turned up a few times. This chain uses TRBV7-2 with TRBJ2-7; TRBD2 matches at 9 bases. CDR1 and CDR2 (germline): SGHTA, FQGNSA. Unmatched junction bases numbered 4, after V lost 2 bases and J lost 5 bases. This CDR3 is built from 14 residues. CDR3 region: CASSLRGREDEQYF. DNA of the CDR3: TGTGCCAGCAGCTTACGCGGGAGGGAGGACGAGCAGTACTTC.

The J gene is TRBJ2-3, the V gene TRBV6-1, with 7 bases identical to TRBD1. V gave up 7 bases and J gave up 6 bases; unmatched junction bases: 10. This CDR3 comprises 14 residues. Germline CDR1 MNHNS, CDR2 SASEGT. The CDR3 sequence is CASTPTGYTDTQYF. Here the CDR3 DNA reads TGTGCCAGCACCCCGACAGGGTACACTGATACGCAGTATTTT.

This sequence joins TRBV18 and TRBJ1-1; D is uncertain. This CDR3 has 13 residues. CDR1 is KGHSH, CDR2 LQKENI, per germline. Trimming pared 4 bases from V and 7 bases from J, leaving 13 bases between. The CDR3 DNA is TGTGCCAGCTCACGGCTCAAGCTTAGTGAAGCTTTCTTT. Translating gives CASSRLKLSEAFF.

The chain combines TRBV7-2 with TRBJ2-1; 11 bases agree with TRBD2. J gave up 1 base and V 5 bases, and 10 bases lay outside the gene matches. Germline V gives CDR1 SGHTA, CDR2 FQGNSA. The CDR3 runs to 18 residues. The CDR3 nucleotides are TGTGCCAGCAGCCCGGGACTAGCGGTACTAGGATCCTACAATGAGCAGTTCTTC. Protein product: CASSPGLAVLGSYNEQFF.

This chain joins TRBV9 and TRBJ1-4; 7 nucleotides match TRBD1. Germline lookup yields CDR1 SGDLS and CDR2 YYNGEE. After removal of 4 bases from V and 7 bases from J, the junction contained 10 bases not matched to a gene. This CDR3 contains 15 residues. The CDR3 DNA reads as TGTGCCAGCAGCCTCGGACAGGCGGGGATTGAAAAACTGTTTTTT. Protein sequence: CASSLGQAGIEKLFF.

The V call is TRBV6-2 or TRBV6-3, the J call TRBJ1-2; no clear D gene. Trimming took 3 bases from V and 4 from J, leaving 12 bases between them. Per germline, CDR1 MNHEY and CDR2 SVGEGT. The CDR3 spans 14 residues. DNA of the CDR3: TGTGCCAGCAGTTATGACACGGCCAGCTATGGCTACACCTTC. This translates into CASSYDTASYGYTF.

This clone was seen just once. J is TRBJ1-1 and V is TRBV10-2; TRBD1 might be the D (5 bases). CDR1 is WSHSY and CDR2 is SAAADI in the germline V gene. The CDR3 totals 12 residues. Deletions cut 4 bases from V and 3 bases from J, with 6 bases between. This CDR3 reads CASSAGDTEAFF. The CDR3, as DNA: TGCGCCAGCAGTGCGGGGGACACTGAAGCTTTCTTT.

This clone has just one count. The DNA of the CDR3 is TGTGCCAGCAGTCCCATTGGACTAGCGGGACAAACAGATACGCAGTATTTT. This sequence encodes CASSPIGLAGQTDTQYF. This chain links TRBV21-1 with TRBJ2-3; the table's D call, TRBD2, has no DNA check behind it. TRBV21-1 is an annotated pseudogene. This CDR3 is built from 17 residues.

The chain is built from TRBV9 and TRBJ1-2; TRBD1 might be the D (6 bases). The CDR3 consists of 15 residues. Germline V gene lookup returns CDR1 SGDLS and CDR2 YYNGEE. Trimming shortened V by 2 bases and J by 6 bases, and 17 bases separated the two germline ends. CDR3 nucleotides: TGTGCCAGCAGCGTGGGTAATAGTGGGGGCGATGGCTACACCTTC. It codes for CASSVGNSGGDGYTF. The whole variable domain, remainder taken from reference TRBV9 and TRBJ1-2, is DSGVTQTPKHLITATGQRVTLRCSPRSGDLSVYWYQQSLDQGLQFLIQYYNGEERAKGNILERFSAQQFPDLHSELNLSSLELGDSALYFCASSVGNSGGDGYTFGSGTRLTVV.

This clone showed up just a few times. The CDR3 sequence is CASSPQVGWANQPQHF. CDR3 nucleotides: TGTGCCAGTAGCCCGCAGGTCGGATGGGCCAATCAGCCCCAGCATTTT. The chain uses TRBV19 and TRBJ1-5, with D unresolved. CDR1 LNHDA and CDR2 SQIVND come from the germline V gene (reference sequence). This CDR3 spans 16 amino acids. V lost 6 bases to trimming and J lost 3 bases, with 18 bases between them.

V and J are TRBV12-3 or TRBV12-4 and TRBJ2-7; D remains ambiguous. V gave up 3 bases and J gave up 4 bases, with 4 bases separating them. The CDR3 runs 11 residues. CDR3 bases: TGTGCCAGCAGTTTTGAATACGAGCAGTACTTC. Encoded protein: CASSFEYEQYF.